This passage covers 32 T cell receptor beta chains from one sample sequenced in a study of cytomegalovirus exposure and HLA in healthy donors. The PCR contained 60 Vbeta and 13 Jbeta primers. Here immunoSEQ multiplex PCR was the method, and the copy in TCRdb shows in-frame clones only, minus some. Of roughly 100,000 clones detected, roughly 69% appear once; the ten largest clones hold over 2.5%. Sequencing was done on a sample of PBMCs. Receptors originate from a man aged 45-60 years in good health and CMV-seropositive.

The chain carries TRBV7-3 and TRBJ1-2; 9 nucleotides align to TRBD1. With 5 bases clipped from V and 2 bases from J, the junction kept 6 bases outside the gene matches. The CDR3 is 15 amino acids. Germline values: CDR1 SGHTA, CDR2 FQGTGA. The CDR3, as DNA: TGTGCCAGCAGCATAAACAGGGGGCCCAACTATGGCTACACCTTC. Protein sequence: CASSINRGPNYGYTF.

This clone was counted once. This chain links TRBV2 with TRBJ1-6, with TRBD1 matching over 8 bases. The V and J ends lost 5 bases and 5 bases, in that order; junction bases with no gene match: 2. Germline CDR1 SNHLY, CDR2 FYNNEI. The length of the CDR3 is 14 residues. The CDR3 reads CASSPTGDNSPLHF. The DNA for the CDR3 is TGTGCCAGCAGTCCGACAGGGGATAATTCACCCCTCCACTTT.

This clone was detected a few times. The chain links TRBV14 to TRBJ2-1; 10 bases fit TRBD1. Germline CDR1 is SGHDN and CDR2 is FVKESK. The length of the CDR3 is 17 residues. V was pared by 0 bases and J by 5 bases, with 7 bases of the junction left unmatched. CDR3 loop: CASSQDTGTGANNEQFF. The CDR3 nucleotides are TGTGCCAGCAGCCAAGATACCGGGACAGGGGCCAACAATGAGCAGTTCTTC.

This rearrangement joins TRBV27 to TRBJ1-4; 10 bases are shared with TRBD1. CDR1 and CDR2 (germline): MNHEY, SMNVEV (reference sequence). Trimming removed 4 bases from V and 6 bases from J; junction bases left unmatched: 5. The CDR3 is made up of 15 amino acids. CDR3 amino acids: CASSSTGGAYEKLFF. For the CDR3, the DNA is TGTGCCAGCAGTTCGACAGGGGGCGCATATGAAAAACTGTTTTTT.

The rearrangement joins TRBV25-1 to TRBJ2-5; maybe TRBD1 (5 bases). The CDR3 contains 16 residues. Germline values: CDR1 MGHDK, CDR2 SYGVNS. The V and J ends lost 4 bases and 5 bases respectively, with 20 bases between them. The CDR3 DNA reads TGTGCCAGCAGTGTCCCTCGTGGAGCCTCAGGGGAGACCCAGTACTTC. It codes for CASSVPRGASGETQYF.

This CDR3 is CASSQSAQPNSPLHF. CDR3 nucleotides: TGCGCCAGCAGTCAATCGGCACAGCCCAATTCACCCCTCCACTTT. The chain employs TRBV23-1 and TRBJ1-6; D gene uncertain. TRBV23-1 is noted as an ORF with a role that remains uncertain. V shed 0 bases and J shed 7 bases, with 10 bases lying between them. The CDR3 length is 15 residues.

The J gene is TRBJ2-1, the V gene TRBV5-1; 7 bases are shared with TRBD2. CDR3 size: 13 residues. V lost 8 bases and J lost 7; bases outside the gene matches: 9. Looked up from germline, CDR1 is SGHRS and CDR2 is YFSETQ. CDR3 DNA: TGCGCCAGTTCCGGGACTACACGTAATGAGCAGTTCTTC. Encoded protein: CASSGTTRNEQFF.

This clone was seen once. The chain employs TRBV19 and TRBJ2-3; 11 positions agree with TRBD2. CDR1 is LNHDA, CDR2 SQIVND, per germline (reference sequence). The CDR3 covers 18 residues. V lost 3 bases, J lost 2 bases, and 10 bases stayed unmatched. CDR3 in amino acids: CASSIPLGLAGTTDTQYF. The CDR3, as DNA: TGTGCCAGTAGTATTCCCCTCGGACTAGCGGGCACCACAGATACGCAGTATTTT.

The chain is built from TRBV7-9 and TRBJ2-3, with 7 bases fitting TRBD2. The CDR3 length is 14 residues. CDR1 and CDR2 (germline): SEHNR, FQNEAQ (reference sequence). The trim removed 5 bases at V and 2 bases at J, leaving 4 bases unmatched. The DNA of the CDR3 is TGTGCCAGCAGCCCCACTAGCGCCACAGATACGCAGTATTTT. Amino acids: CASSPTSATDTQYF. Supplemented by reference TRBV7-9 and TRBJ2-3, the full variable domain reads DTGVSQNPRHKITKRGQNVTFRCDPISEHNRLYWYRQTLGQGPEFLTYFQNEAQLEKSRLLSDRFSAERPKGSFSTLEIQRTEQGDSAMYLCASSPTSATDTQYFGPGTRLTVL.

The V and J genes are TRBV15 and TRBJ1-2, with a possible D match to TRBD1 (6 bases). CDR3 length equals 14 residues. The V end lost 0 bases, the J end lost 8 bases, and 13 bases lay between the germline ends. Germline CDR1 LNHNV, CDR2 YYDKDF (reference sequence). The CDR3 sequence: CATSRDYSGDGYTF. In DNA form, the CDR3 reads TGTGCCACCAGCAGAGATTATTCAGGGGACGGCTACACCTTC.

The chain joins TRBV25-1 to TRBJ2-5, with D perhaps matching TRBD2 (7 bases). Germline V CDR1 and CDR2: MGHDK, SYGVNS. The CDR3 has 13 amino acids. V lost 6 bases and J 4 bases, leaving 12 bases between the germline ends. DNA of the CDR3: TGTGCCAGCAGGAGGGCGGGGGCAGAGACCCAGTACTTC. This translates into CASRRAGAETQYF.

The chain joins TRBV12-5 to TRBJ2-4; maybe TRBD2 (5 bases). V gave up 6 bases and J gave up 7 bases, with 19 bases separating them. The CDR3 has 15 residues. Germline CDR1 and CDR2: LGHNT and FRNRAP. For the CDR3, the DNA is TGTGCTAGTGGCCGTTCGGGCAACGGGGTCAACATTCAGTACTTC. Amino acid sequence: CASGRSGNGVNIQYF.

This clone appeared once. The chain employs TRBV14 and TRBJ2-5; D gene unclear. Trimming took off 6 bases at V and 7 bases at J, with 12 bases between the two ends. CDR3 size: 12 residues. From germline, CDR1 is SGHDN and CDR2 FVKESK. This chain's CDR3 is CASSERPGTQYF. The CDR3, as DNA: TGTGCCAGCAGTGAACGCCCGGGGACCCAGTACTTC.

This clone has just a few counts. The chain couples TRBV4-2 to TRBJ1-5; D unresolved. CDR1 is LGHNA and CDR2 is YNFKEQ in the germline V gene. The CDR3 has 14 residues. V shed 1 base and J shed 7 bases, with 11 bases lying between them. In DNA, the CDR3 is TGTGCCAGCAGCCAAGGGACGGGATGGCAGCCCCAGCATTTT. It is translated as CASSQGTGWQPQHF.

V and J are TRBV11-2 and TRBJ2-1; 7 bases map to TRBD1. With V trimmed by 6 bases and J by 4 bases, 9 bases remained unmatched. There are 15 residues in the CDR3. Germline assignment: CDR1 SGHAT and CDR2 FQNNGV. The CDR3 here is CASSRTYRGYNEQFF. Written as DNA, the CDR3 is TGTGCCAGCAGTCGAACCTACAGGGGATACAATGAGCAGTTCTTC.

This clone appeared a single time. The V call is TRBV11-2, the J call TRBJ2-1; unclear D gene. This CDR3 spans 14 amino acids. V shed 5 bases and J shed 6 bases, with 14 bases lying between them. Per germline, CDR1 SGHAT and CDR2 FQNNGV. The CDR3 DNA sequence: TGTGCCAGCAGCCCTATCCAGCGAACCAATGAGCAGTTCTTC. Amino acid sequence: CASSPIQRTNEQFF.

V and J are TRBV7-2 and TRBJ2-7; tentative D call: TRBD2 (6 bases). The V gene's germline CDR1 is SGHTA and CDR2 FQGNSA. CDR3 length: 11 residues. Trimming removed 7 bases at V and 7 bases at J, with 11 bases between. The CDR3 coding sequence is TGTGCCAGCACAGCGGGCTGGGAGCAGTACTTC. Amino acids: CASTAGWEQYF.

The CDR3 is CASSLRGTSGYNEQFF. The CDR3 nucleotides are TGTGCCAGCAGCCTTAGAGGGACTAGCGGGTACAATGAGCAGTTCTTC. V usage is TRBV27 and J usage is TRBJ2-1; TRBD2 aligns across 12 bases. This CDR3 spans 16 amino acids. Germline CDR1 MNHEY, CDR2 SMNVEV (reference sequence). Trimming at V came to 6 bases and at J to 4 bases, leaving 7 bases not matched to a gene.

The chain joins TRBV2 to TRBJ2-3; perhaps TRBD2 as D (5 bases). This CDR3 is 12 amino acids long. Trimming left V 9 bases short and J 0 bases short, with 7 bases between. Germline V CDR1 and CDR2: SNHLY, FYNNEI. This chain's CDR3 is CASRRSTDTQYF. CDR3 in DNA: TGTGCCAGTCGGAGGAGCACAGATACGCAGTATTTT.

Turning to this clone: This same CDR3 is encoded by further DNA sequences in the sample. The chain recombines TRBV11-2 with TRBJ2-5; 8 bases are a match to TRBD1. The length of the CDR3 is 16 residues. With V trimmed by 5 bases and J by 5 bases, 13 bases remained unmatched. CDR1 and CDR2 from the germline V gene are SGHAT and FQNNGV. The CDR3 DNA reads as TGTGCCAGCAGCCTACAACAGGGGGGTGCCGGGGAGACCCAGTACTTC. This encodes CASSLQQGGAGETQYF.

The CDR3 region has the DNA TGTGCCAGCAGCTTACCGGGACATAATCAGCAGCAGTACTTC. Encoded protein: CASSLPGHNQQQYF. The chain links TRBV7-8 to TRBJ2-7; D might be TRBD1 (6 bases). From germline, CDR1 is SGHVS and CDR2 FQNEAQ. This CDR3 has 14 residues. V lost 2 bases and J 8 bases, leaving 16 bases between the germline ends.

This clone occurred a few times. The V gene is TRBV5-1, the J gene TRBJ2-3; the D is unclear. The germline V and J ends were trimmed by 2 bases and 5 bases, with 3 bases remaining between them. Looked up from germline, CDR1 is SGHRS and CDR2 is YFSETQ. The CDR3 has 11 amino acids. In DNA, the CDR3 is TGCGCCAGCAGCTTTAAAGATACGCAGTATTTT. The encoded protein is CASSFKDTQYF.

The chain recombines TRBV25-1 with TRBJ1-1, with D possibly being TRBD1 (5 bases). From germline, CDR1 is MGHDK and CDR2 SYGVNS. Trimming left V 4 bases short and J 11 bases short, with 11 bases between. This CDR3 is 11 amino acids long. The CDR3 DNA is TGTGCCAGCAGTGCAGGGAGGGTTGCTTTCTTT. This gives the protein CASSAGRVAFF.

The rearrangement links TRBV5-1 to TRBJ2-2, with 8 bases that match TRBD1. CDR3 size: 15 residues. Trimming at V came to 4 bases and at J to 7 bases, leaving 9 bases not matched to a gene. Germline CDR1 SGHRS, CDR2 YFSETQ. This CDR3 is CASSNGQGFDGELFF. CDR3 nucleotides: TGCGCCAGCAGCAACGGACAGGGTTTTGACGGGGAGCTGTTTTTT.

The rearrangement uses TRBV5-1 and TRBJ2-3; D remains ambiguous. V gave up 3 bases and J gave up 5 bases, with 7 bases separating them. Per the germline V gene, CDR1 is SGHRS and CDR2 is YFSETQ. The CDR3 runs 12 residues. The CDR3 sequence is CASSSTLDTQYF. The CDR3 bases are TGCGCCAGCAGCTCTACGCTAGATACGCAGTATTTT.

This clone was seen more than once but under ten times. The genes are TRBV7-9 and TRBJ1-4; weak D call: TRBD1 (6 bases). Deletions cut 3 bases from V and 6 bases from J, with 11 bases between. Per germline, CDR1 SEHNR and CDR2 FQNEAQ (reference sequence). The CDR3 loop spans 14 amino acids. CDR3 protein: CASSFRQDHEKLFF. CDR3 coding DNA: TGTGCCAGCAGCTTCCGACAGGATCATGAAAAACTGTTTTTT.

The genes are TRBV15 and TRBJ1-5; unclear D gene. The CDR3 length is 14 residues. Germline V CDR1 and CDR2: LNHNV, YYDKDF (reference sequence). Trimming removed 7 bases from V and 1 base from J, with 11 bases in between. Here the CDR3 reads CATTLGGSNQPQHF. The CDR3, as DNA: TGTGCCACCACCCTAGGCGGGAGCAATCAGCCCCAGCATTTT.

The V gene is TRBV5-1, the J gene TRBJ2-1; D is perhaps TRBD1 (5 bases). CDR3 length equals 12 residues. CDR1 and CDR2 from the germline V gene are SGHRS and YFSETQ. V gave up 4 bases and J gave up 4 bases, with 6 bases separating them. The CDR3 loop is CASSDRYNEQFF. The CDR3 DNA follows: TGCGCCAGCAGCGACAGATACAATGAGCAGTTCTTC.

This clone has just one count. The chain has TRBV6-6 and TRBJ1-1, with D tentatively TRBD1 (5 bases). V lost 2 bases and J 4 bases, leaving 11 bases between the germline ends. CDR1 MNHNY and CDR2 SVGAGI come from the germline V gene (reference sequence). The length of the CDR3 is 14 residues. The CDR3 region is CASSYKGGGTEAFF. In DNA, the CDR3 is TGTGCCAGCAGTTACAAGGGCGGGGGCACTGAAGCTTTCTTT.

This chain joins TRBV10-2 and TRBJ1-1; D is possibly TRBD1 (6 bases). The CDR3 has 14 amino acids. Germline-derived CDR1 and CDR2 are WSHSY and SAAADI. Trimming shortened V by 8 bases and J by 4 bases, and 17 bases separated the two germline ends. The CDR3 sequence: CASVLSGETTEAFF. The CDR3 coding sequence is TGCGCCAGCGTTCTATCAGGGGAAACCACTGAAGCTTTCTTT.

The chain employs TRBV7-9 and TRBJ2-7; 11 positions match TRBD1. CDR1 and CDR2 from the germline V gene are SEHNR and FQNEAQ (reference sequence). The CDR3 is made up of 16 amino acids. The V and J ends lost 6 bases and 4 bases, in that order; junction bases with no gene match: 11. As DNA, the CDR3 is TGTGCCAGCAGTCACCCCGTTGGGACAGGGGGTTACGAGCAGTACTTC. Its translation is CASSHPVGTGGYEQYF.

The rearrangement uses TRBV6-5 and TRBJ1-1, with D possibly matching TRBD1 (5 bases). With 8 bases removed from V and 4 bases from J, the gap between germline ends came to 17 bases. Germline assignment: CDR1 MNHEY and CDR2 SVGAGI. This CDR3 is 14 amino acids long. The CDR3 nucleotides read TGTGCCAGCCAGACTCCGACAGCCGCCACTGAAGCTTTCTTT. This encodes CASQTPTAATEAFF.